The source of this TCR beta chain is a study of blood T cells in healthy people across ages. Broader study findings: It was the long-lived donors that had more naive CD4+ cells and higher diversity than aged donors. Older age went with lower TCR beta diversity per million T cells, in a roughly linear way.

Then a second PCR, running roughly 6 to 12 cycles, was carried out with a sample-barcoded 5' primer and a J-beta primer mix. Sequencing of every sample gave 2.5 million or more CDR3-containing paired-end reads. TCRdb reprocessed the 5' RACE reads via MiXCR and lists one record per CDR3 protein. There are approximately 2,000,000 distinct CDR3 sequences in the sample; approximately 40% occur only once, and roughly 24% lies in the top ten. No fewer than 5.5 micrograms of total RNA were isolated from every sample. As concerns this clonotype: Its antigen is currently unknown.

Sequenced input: blood. The receptor's source is a human donor in good health.

The CDR3 region is CASSSDGGLIQYF. CDR3 coding DNA: TGCGCCAGCAGCAGTGACGGGGGACTCATTCAGTACTTC. V is TRBV5-1 and J is TRBJ2-4; maybe TRBD2 (6 bases). Germline V gene lookup returns CDR1 SGHRS and CDR2 YFSETQ. CDR3 length: 13 residues. Trimming took 4 bases from V and 9 from J, leaving 14 bases between them.